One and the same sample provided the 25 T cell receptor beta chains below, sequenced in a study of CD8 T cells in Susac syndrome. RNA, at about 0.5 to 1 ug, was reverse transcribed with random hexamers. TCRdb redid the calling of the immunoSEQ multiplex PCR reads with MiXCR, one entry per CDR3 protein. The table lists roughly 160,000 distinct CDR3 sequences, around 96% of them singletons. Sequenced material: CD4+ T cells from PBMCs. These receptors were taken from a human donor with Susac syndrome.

The CDR3 DNA is TGTGCCTGGAGCGGACAGGAGTCCGAGCAGTACTTC. Translated, it gives CAWSGQESEQYF. The gene calls are TRBV30 and TRBJ2-7; TRBD1 matches 7 bases. This CDR3 is built from 12 residues. Trimming cost V 3 bases and J 6 bases; bases outside gene matches: 5. CDR1 is GTSNPN and CDR2 is SVGIG in the germline V gene (reference sequence).

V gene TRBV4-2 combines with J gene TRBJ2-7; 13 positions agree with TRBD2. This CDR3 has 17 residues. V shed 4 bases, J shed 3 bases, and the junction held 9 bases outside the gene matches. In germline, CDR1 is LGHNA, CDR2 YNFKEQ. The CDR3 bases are TGTGCCAGCAGCCCACCGGGGACTAGCGGGGACAACTACGAGCAGTACGTC. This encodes CASSPPGTSGDNYEQYV.

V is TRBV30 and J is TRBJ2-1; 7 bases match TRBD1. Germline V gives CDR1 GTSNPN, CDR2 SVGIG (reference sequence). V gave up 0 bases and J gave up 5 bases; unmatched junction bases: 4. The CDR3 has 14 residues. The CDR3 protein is CAWSVQGIHNEQFF. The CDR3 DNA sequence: TGTGCCTGGAGTGTACAGGGGATCCACAATGAGCAGTTCTTC.

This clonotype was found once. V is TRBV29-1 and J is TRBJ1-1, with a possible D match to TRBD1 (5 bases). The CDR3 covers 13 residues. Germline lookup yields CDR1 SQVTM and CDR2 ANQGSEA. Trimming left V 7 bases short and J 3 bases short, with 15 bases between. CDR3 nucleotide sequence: TGCAGCGCACTTCGGGGCTTGGACACTGAAGCTTTCTTT. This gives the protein CSALRGLDTEAFF.

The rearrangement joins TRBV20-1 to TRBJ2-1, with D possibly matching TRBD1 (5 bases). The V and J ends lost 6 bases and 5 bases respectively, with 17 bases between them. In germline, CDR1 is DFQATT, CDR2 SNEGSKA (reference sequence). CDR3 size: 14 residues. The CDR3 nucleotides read TGCAGTGCCACCCAAACGACAGAGAACAATGAGCAGTTCTTC. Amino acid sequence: CSATQTTENNEQFF.

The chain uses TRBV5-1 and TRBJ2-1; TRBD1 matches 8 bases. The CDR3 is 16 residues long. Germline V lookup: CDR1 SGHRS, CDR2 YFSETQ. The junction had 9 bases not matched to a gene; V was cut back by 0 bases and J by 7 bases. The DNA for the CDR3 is TGCGCCAGCAGCTTGGCCAGGGGGCGATCTGATAATGAGCAGTTCTTC. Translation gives CASSLARGRSDNEQFF. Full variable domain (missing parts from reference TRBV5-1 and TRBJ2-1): KAGVTQTPRYLIKTRGQQVTLSCSPISGHRSVSWYQQTPGQGLQFLFEYFSETQRNKGNFPGRFSGRQFSNSRSEMNVSTLELGDSALYLCASSLARGRSDNEQFFGPGTRLTVL.

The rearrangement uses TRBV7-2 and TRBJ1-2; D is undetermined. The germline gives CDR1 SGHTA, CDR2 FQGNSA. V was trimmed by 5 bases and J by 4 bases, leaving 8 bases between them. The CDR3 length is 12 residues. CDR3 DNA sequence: TGTGCCAGCAGCACACCTTCCTATGGCTACACCTTC. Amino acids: CASSTPSYGYTF.

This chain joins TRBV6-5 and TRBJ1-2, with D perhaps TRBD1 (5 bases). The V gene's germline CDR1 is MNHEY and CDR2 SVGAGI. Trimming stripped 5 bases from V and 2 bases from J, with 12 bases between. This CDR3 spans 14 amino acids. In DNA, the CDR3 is TGTGCCAGCAGTCCCACACAGGCAAACTATGGCTACACCTTC. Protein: CASSPTQANYGYTF.

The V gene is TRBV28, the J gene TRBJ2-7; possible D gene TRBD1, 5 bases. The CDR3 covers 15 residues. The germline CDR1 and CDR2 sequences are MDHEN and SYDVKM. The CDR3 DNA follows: TGTGCCAGCAGTCCGACAGTTTCTACGTCTTACGGGCAGTACGTC. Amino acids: CASSPTVSTSYGQYV.

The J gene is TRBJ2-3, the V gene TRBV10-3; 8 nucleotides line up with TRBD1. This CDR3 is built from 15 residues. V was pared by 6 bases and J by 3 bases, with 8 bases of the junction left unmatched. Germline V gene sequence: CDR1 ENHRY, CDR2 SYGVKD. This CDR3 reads CAISEDRGLTDTQYF. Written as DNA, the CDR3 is TGTGCCATCAGCGAAGACAGGGGTCTAACAGATACGCAGTATTTT.

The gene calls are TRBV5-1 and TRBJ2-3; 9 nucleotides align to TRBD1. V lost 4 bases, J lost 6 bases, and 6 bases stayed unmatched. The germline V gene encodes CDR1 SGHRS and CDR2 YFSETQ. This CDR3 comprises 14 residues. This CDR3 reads CASSPPGQGDTQYF. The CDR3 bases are TGCGCCAGCAGCCCACCTGGACAGGGGGATACGCAGTATTTT.

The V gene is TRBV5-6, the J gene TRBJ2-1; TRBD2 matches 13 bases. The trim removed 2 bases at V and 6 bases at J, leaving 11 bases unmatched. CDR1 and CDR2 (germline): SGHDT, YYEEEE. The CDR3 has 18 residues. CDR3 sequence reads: CASSFSKSTSGRANEQFF. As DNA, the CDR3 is TGTGCCAGCAGCTTTAGTAAATCCACTAGCGGGAGGGCCAATGAGCAGTTCTTC.

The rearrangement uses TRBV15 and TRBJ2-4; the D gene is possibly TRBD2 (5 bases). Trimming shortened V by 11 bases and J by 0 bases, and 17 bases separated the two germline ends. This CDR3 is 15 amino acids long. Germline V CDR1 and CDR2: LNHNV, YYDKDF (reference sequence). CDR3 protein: CAVGRWDIAKNIQYF. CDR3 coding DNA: TGTGCCGTGGGGAGATGGGATATAGCCAAAAACATTCAGTACTTC.

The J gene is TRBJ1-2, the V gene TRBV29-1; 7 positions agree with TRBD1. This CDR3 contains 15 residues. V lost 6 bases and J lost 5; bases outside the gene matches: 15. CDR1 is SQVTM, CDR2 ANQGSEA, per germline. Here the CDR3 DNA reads TGCAGCGTCCTTCCGGGACAGTCGGTTTTATATGGCTACACCTTC. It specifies CSVLPGQSVLYGYTF.

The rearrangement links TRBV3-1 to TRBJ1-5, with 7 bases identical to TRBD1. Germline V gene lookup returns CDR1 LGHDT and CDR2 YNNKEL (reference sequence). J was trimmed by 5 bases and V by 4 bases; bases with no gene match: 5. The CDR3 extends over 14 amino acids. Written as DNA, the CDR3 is TGTGCCAGCAGCCGCGGGACAGCGTATCAGCCCCAGCATTTT. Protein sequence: CASSRGTAYQPQHF.

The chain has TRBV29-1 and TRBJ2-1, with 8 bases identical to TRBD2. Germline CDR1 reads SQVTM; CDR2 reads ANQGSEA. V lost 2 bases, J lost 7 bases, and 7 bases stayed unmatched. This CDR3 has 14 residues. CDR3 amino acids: CSVERGTGGNEQFF. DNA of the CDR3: TGCAGCGTTGAAAGGGGGACGGGAGGGAATGAGCAGTTCTTC.

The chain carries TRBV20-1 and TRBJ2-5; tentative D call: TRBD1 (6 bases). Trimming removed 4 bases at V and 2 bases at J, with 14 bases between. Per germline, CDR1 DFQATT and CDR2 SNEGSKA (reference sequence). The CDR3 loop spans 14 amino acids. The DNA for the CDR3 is TGCAGTGCTACCCGGGACACCGGACAAGAGACCCAGTACTTC. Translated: CSATRDTGQETQYF.

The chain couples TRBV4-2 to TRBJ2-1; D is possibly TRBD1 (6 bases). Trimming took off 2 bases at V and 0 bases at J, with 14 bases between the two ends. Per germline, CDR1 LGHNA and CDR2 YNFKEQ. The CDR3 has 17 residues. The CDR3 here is CASSQRTTGSSYNEQFF. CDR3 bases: TGTGCCAGCAGCCAACGGACCACAGGGAGCTCCTACAATGAGCAGTTCTTC.

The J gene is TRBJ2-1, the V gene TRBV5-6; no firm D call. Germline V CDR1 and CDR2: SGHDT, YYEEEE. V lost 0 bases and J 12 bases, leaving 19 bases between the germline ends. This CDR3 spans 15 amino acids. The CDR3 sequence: CASSLVAAGVLGQFF. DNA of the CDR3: TGTGCCAGCAGCTTGGTGGCGGCAGGAGTTTTGGGGCAGTTCTTC.

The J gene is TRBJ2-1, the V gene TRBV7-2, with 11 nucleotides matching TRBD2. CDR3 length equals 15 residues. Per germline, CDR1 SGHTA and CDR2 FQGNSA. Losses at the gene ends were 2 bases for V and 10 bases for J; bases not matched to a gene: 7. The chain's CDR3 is CASSLRGLAGGEQFF. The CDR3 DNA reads TGTGCCAGCAGCTTAAGGGGGCTAGCGGGAGGCGAGCAGTTCTTC.

The CDR3 DNA sequence: TGTGCCAGCAGTTTAGCCAGCAACACTGAAGCTTTCTTT. Protein sequence: CASSLASNTEAFF. The chain links TRBV12-3 or TRBV12-4 to TRBJ1-1; the D is unclear. This CDR3 spans 13 amino acids. V lost 0 bases to trimming and J lost 2 bases, with 4 bases between them.

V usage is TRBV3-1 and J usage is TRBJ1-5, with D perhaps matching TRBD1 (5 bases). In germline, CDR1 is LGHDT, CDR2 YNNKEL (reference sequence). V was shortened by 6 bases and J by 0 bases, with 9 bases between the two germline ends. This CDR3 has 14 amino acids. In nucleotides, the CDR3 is TGTGCCAGCAGTCACAGGAATAGCAATCAGCCCCAGCATTTT. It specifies CASSHRNSNQPQHF.

The CDR3: CSARDRGAETQYF. CDR3 sequence (DNA): TGCAGTGCTAGGGACAGGGGGGCAGAGACCCAGTACTTC. The gene calls are TRBV20-1 and TRBJ2-5, with TRBD1 matching 10 bases. Germline lookup yields CDR1 DFQATT and CDR2 SNEGSKA (reference sequence). With V trimmed by 3 bases and J by 4 bases, 2 bases remained unmatched. The CDR3 has 13 amino acids.

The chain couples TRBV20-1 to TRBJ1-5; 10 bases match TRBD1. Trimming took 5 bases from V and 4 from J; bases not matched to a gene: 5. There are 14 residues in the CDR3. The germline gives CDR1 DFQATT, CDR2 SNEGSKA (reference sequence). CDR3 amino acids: CSAPGQGGNQPQHF. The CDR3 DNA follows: TGCAGTGCTCCCGGACAGGGGGGGAATCAGCCCCAGCATTTT.

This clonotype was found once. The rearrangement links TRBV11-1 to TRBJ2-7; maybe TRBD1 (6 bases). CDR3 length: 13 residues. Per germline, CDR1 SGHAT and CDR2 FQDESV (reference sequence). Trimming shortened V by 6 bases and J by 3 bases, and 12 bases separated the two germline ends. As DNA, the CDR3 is TGTGCCAGCAGATCGGACAGACTCTACGAGCAGTACTTC. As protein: CASRSDRLYEQYF. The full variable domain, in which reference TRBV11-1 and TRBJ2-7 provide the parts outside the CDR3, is EAEVAQSPRYKITEKSQAVAFWCDPISGHATLYWYRQILGQGPELLVQFQDESVVDDSQLPKDRFSAERLKGVDSTLKIQPAELGDSAMYLCASRSDRLYEQYFGPGTRLTVT.